The clone carrying this TCR beta chain was detected a few times. Germline V lookup: CDR1 LNHDA, CDR2 SQIVND (reference sequence). The CDR3 has 14 residues. Trimming removed 7 bases from V and 2 bases from J; junction bases left unmatched: 7. The data belong to a study of type 1 and type 2 diabetes patients. Amplification started from genomic DNA. A primer set of 30 forward and 13 reverse primers amplified the CDR3. TCRdb analysed the multiplex PCR reads with MiXCR anew, one entry per CDR3 protein. In the table there are fewer than 350,000 distinct CDR3 sequences, around 47% of which are singletons. The receptor was isolated from a young man with type 2 diabetes. The sequenced sample was peripheral blood mononuclear cells (PBMCs). V is TRBV19 and J is TRBJ2-7, with 8 nucleotides matching TRBD2. This chain's CDR3 is CASNPSGLPYEQYF. DNA of the CDR3: TGTGCCAGTAATCCTAGCGGGCTTCCCTACGAGCAGTACTTC. The whole variable domain, remainder taken from reference TRBV19 and TRBJ2-7, is DGGITQSPKYLFRKEGQNVTLSCEQNLNHDAMYWYRQDPGQGLRLIYYSQIVNDFQKGDIAEGYSVSREKKESFPLTVTSAQKNPTAFYLCASNPSGLPYEQYFGPGTRLTVT.